This T cell receptor beta chain emerged from a study of blood T cell repertoires in COVID-19. Researchers sorted participants into cohorts using their self-reported clinical history. Cohort 3 donors counted as recovered after two negative PCRs, clearance, or resolved symptoms. Assay used: immunoSEQ multiplex PCR; TCRdb lists only in-frame clones, some missing. The repertoire holds some 130,000 clones, with more than 75% as singletons. The CDR3 length is 12 residues. V was shortened by 7 bases and J by 2 bases, with 9 bases between the two germline ends. The V gene's germline CDR1 is SGHNT and CDR2 YYREEE (reference sequence).

This chain links TRBV5-4 with TRBJ1-1, with D maybe TRBD1 (5 bases). The sequence was obtained from a woman aged 45-59 years who had recovered from COVID-19. Specimen: PBMCs or T cells enriched from blood (not recorded which). This CDR3 reads CASRGVNTEAFF. The CDR3 nucleotides are TGTGCCAGCCGGGGGGTTAACACTGAAGCTTTCTTT.